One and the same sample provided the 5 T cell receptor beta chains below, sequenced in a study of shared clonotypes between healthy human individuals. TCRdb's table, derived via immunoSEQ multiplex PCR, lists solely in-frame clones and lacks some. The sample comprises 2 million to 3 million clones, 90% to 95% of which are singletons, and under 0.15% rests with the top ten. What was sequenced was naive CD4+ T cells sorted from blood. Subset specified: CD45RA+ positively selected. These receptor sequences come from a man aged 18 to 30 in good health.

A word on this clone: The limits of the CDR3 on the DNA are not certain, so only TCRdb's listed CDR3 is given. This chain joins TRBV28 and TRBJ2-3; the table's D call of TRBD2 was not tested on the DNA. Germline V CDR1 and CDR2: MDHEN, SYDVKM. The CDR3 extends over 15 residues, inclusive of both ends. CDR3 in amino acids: CASSLGTGGTDTQYF.

The CDR3 DNA reads as TGTGCCAGCAGGATGCTTGATGCGGGTGGCGAGCAGTACTTC. This translates into CASRMLDAGGEQYF. The chain carries TRBV6-4 and TRBJ2-7; possible D gene TRBD2, 5 bases. Germline V lookup: CDR1 MRHNA, CDR2 SNTAGT. The CDR3 extends over 14 amino acids. V was shortened by 6 bases and J by 6 bases, with 18 bases between the two germline ends.

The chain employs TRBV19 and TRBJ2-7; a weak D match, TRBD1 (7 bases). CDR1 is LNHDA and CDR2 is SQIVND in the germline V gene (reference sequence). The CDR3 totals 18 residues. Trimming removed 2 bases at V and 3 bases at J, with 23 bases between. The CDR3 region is CASSILLRGDRENYEQYF. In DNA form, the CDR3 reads TGTGCCAGTAGTATACTATTAAGGGGGGACAGAGAAAACTACGAGCAGTACTTC.

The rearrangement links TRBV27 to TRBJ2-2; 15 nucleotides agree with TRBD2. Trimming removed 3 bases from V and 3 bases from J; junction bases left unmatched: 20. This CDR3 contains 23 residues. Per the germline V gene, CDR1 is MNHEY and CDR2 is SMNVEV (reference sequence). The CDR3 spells CASSFHSQGLAGGPYRDTGELFF. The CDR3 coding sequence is TGTGCCAGCAGTTTCCACTCACAAGGACTAGCGGGAGGGCCGTACAGAGACACCGGGGAGCTGTTTTTT.

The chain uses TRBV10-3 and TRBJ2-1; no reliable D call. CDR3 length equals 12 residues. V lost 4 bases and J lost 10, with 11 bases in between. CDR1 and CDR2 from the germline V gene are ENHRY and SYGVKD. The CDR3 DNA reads TGTGCCATCAGTGTCCTAGAAAACGAGCAGTTCTTC. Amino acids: CAISVLENEQFF.